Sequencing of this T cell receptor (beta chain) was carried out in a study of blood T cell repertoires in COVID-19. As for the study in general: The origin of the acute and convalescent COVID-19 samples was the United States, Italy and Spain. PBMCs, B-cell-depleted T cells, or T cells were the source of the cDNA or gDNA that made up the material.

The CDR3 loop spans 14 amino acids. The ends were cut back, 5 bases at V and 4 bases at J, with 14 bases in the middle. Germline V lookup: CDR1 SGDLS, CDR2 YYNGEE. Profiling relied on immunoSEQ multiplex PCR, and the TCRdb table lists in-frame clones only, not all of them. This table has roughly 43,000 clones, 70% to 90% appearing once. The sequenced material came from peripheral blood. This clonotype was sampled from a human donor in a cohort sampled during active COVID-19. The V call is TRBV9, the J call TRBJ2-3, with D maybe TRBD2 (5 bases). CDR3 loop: CASSPRPAADTQYF. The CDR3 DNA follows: TGTGCCAGCAGTCCACGGCCAGCGGCAGATACGCAGTATTTT.